The present T cell receptor (beta chain) was sequenced within a study of blood T cell repertoires in COVID-19. Study details: T cells, B-cell-depleted T cells, or PBMCs provided the cDNA or gDNA that served as material.

This CDR3 has 13 amino acids. Losses at the gene ends were 6 bases for V and 9 bases for J; bases not matched to a gene: 8. CDR1 and CDR2 from the germline V gene are SNHLY and FYNNEI. Clones were sequenced by immunoSEQ multiplex PCR, and TCRdb holds only the in-frame ones, with some missing. The sample yields approximately 300,000 clones, about nine tenths seen once. The clonotype was recovered from a woman in her twenties or thirties with COVID-19, enrolled during active disease. The sample comprised peripheral blood. The chain is built from TRBV2 and TRBJ2-1; 7 bases align to TRBD1. The CDR3 region is CASSTTGVLEQFF. CDR3 coding DNA: TGTGCCAGCAGCACAACAGGGGTCCTTGAGCAGTTCTTC. The entire variable domain, with the rest obtained from reference TRBV2 and TRBJ2-1, is as follows: EPEVTQTPSHQVTQMGQEVILRCVPISNHLYFYWYRQILGQKVEFLVSFYNNEISEKSEIFDDQFSVERPDGSNFTLKIRSTKLEDSAMYFCASSTTGVLEQFFGPGTRLTVL.